This TCR beta chain was recovered during a study of graft-versus-host responses after intestinal transplantation. About the study: Recipients were given multivisceral, liver-intestinal, or isolated intestinal transplants. Uniformly, recipients were administered anti-thymocyte globulin induction with subsequent tacrolimus and steroids for 3 to 4 years. Findings of the study overall: Recipient marrow contained GvH clones, some of which appeared first in ileum or blood. Elevated graft-versus-host to host-versus-graft clonal ratios in allografts were recorded for patients with graft-donor T cell macrochimerism.

Sequencing was performed with immunoSEQ multiplex PCR; in TCRdb, only in-frame clones are kept and a portion is missing. In the table there are around 90,000 clones, around 93% of which are singletons. In the case of this clone: Antigen: not known.

V shed 5 bases, J shed 10 bases, and the junction held 12 bases outside the gene matches. CDR1 and CDR2 (germline): MNHNS, SASEGT. CDR3 length: 15 residues. The clonotype originates from a human donor who was the organ donor for an intestinal transplant. The sequencing used unstimulated CD8+ T cells sorted from spleen or lymph node cells, collected before transplant. V gene TRBV6-1 combines with J gene TRBJ1-4, with 8 bases aligning to TRBD1. The CDR3 bases are TGTGCCAGCAGTAAGACTAGGACAGGGAGGGTAAAACTGTTTTTT. Amino acid sequence: CASSKTRTGRVKLFF.